The sequence of this T cell receptor beta chain was determined in a study of monozygotic twins with inflammatory bowel disease. Germline CDR1 SGHRS, CDR2 YFSETQ. This CDR3 has 16 residues. TCRdb reanalyzed the 5' RACE reads, giving one entry per CDR3 protein sequence and no DNA. This listing includes some 170,000 distinct CDR3 sequences. The rearrangement links TRBV5-1 to TRBJ2-3; TCRdb's assignment of TRBD2 cannot be checked, as there is no DNA. The TCR originated in a human donor with ulcerative colitis or Crohn's disease, or a healthy co-twin of an affected twin (not recorded which). Sequencing input: blood. The CDR3 sequence: CASSFQGSGTTDTQYF.